This is a list of T cell receptor beta chains from one sample in a study of shared clonotypes between healthy human individuals. The table came from immunoSEQ multiplex PCR; TCRdb's copy has only in-frame clones and leaves some out. The data show a few hundred thousand clones, around three quarters seen once. Input material: PBMCs. The receptors were gathered from a middle-aged woman in good health. Some clones in this sample may be carry-over from other donors' samples. CDR3s include the opening cysteine and the closing phenylalanine or tryptophan. The D gene is left open where the match is weak. Clone size is shown for a subset of rows, as once, few, many or a class of expanded clone.

d_gene	abundance	v_gene	j_gene	CDR3nt	CDR3aa
TRBD1	.	TRBV5-1	TRBJ2-1	TGCGCCAGCACCCAGGGGGCTCAGAGCTCCTACAATGAGCAGTTCTTC	CASTQGAQSSYNEQFF
TRBD1	.	TRBV10-2	TRBJ1-2	TGCGCCAGCAGTCCACTTCCCGGACAGGGCTATGGCTACACCTTC	CASSPLPGQGYGYTF
TRBD1	.	TRBV5-5	TRBJ1-2	TGTGCCAGCAGCAATGCCCGGCGACAGGGCCCACTCAGTACTAACTATGGCTACACCTTC	CASSNARRQGPLSTNYGYTF
TRBD2	few	TRBV11-3	TRBJ2-1	TGTGCCAGCAGCCCAGGACTAGCGGGGAGGAATGAGCAGTTCTTC	CASSPGLAGRNEQFF
TRBD1	.	TRBV28	TRBJ1-2	TGTGCCAGCAGCTTCGACAGGGGGGTAACCTTC	CASSFDRGVTF
TRBD2	.	TRBV27	TRBJ2-6	TGTGCCAGCAGCCTGAGACTAGCGGGAGCCCACTCTGGGGCCAACGTCCTGACTTTC	CASSLRLAGAHSGANVLTF
.	.	TRBV7-3	TRBJ2-2	TGTGCCAGCAGCTTAGCGTCAGGGCAGAGCGGGGAGCTGTTTTTT	CASSLASGQSGELFF
.	.	TRBV4-3	TRBJ2-2	TGCGCCAGCAGCCATTCCACAGGGCCCGGGGAGCTGTTTTTT	CASSHSTGPGELFF
TRBD1	.	TRBV4-3	TRBJ1-4	TGCGCCAGCAGCCAAACAGGGGGGCGCAAGGCTAATGAAAAACTGTTTTTT	CASSQTGGRKANEKLFF
.	few	TRBV7-2	TRBJ1-2	TGTGCCAGCAGCTTAGCGTGGGGAGCGGCTAACTATGGCTACACCTTC	CASSLAWGAANYGYTF
TRBD2	once	TRBV11-2	TRBJ2-2	TGTGCCAGCAGCTTAGAAGGGACTAGCGGAAAGGTTTGGGCCGGGGAGCTGTTTTTT	CASSLEGTSGKVWAGELFF
TRBD2	many	TRBV27	TRBJ2-1	TGTGCCAGCAGTTTAGAGACTAGCGGCAATGAGCAGTTCTTC	CASSLETSGNEQFF
TRBD2	.	TRBV6-1	TRBJ2-7	TGTGCCAGCACGGGAGGAGCCTCCTACGAGCAGTACTTC	CASTGGASYEQYF
.	.	TRBV30	TRBJ2-7	TGTGCCTGGAGTACGATCGTCGACGAGCAGTACTTC	CAWSTIVDEQYF
TRBD1	.	TRBV7-9	TRBJ2-5	TGTGCCAGCAGCCCCCCCGACAGGGGGCCGGGGGAGACCCAGTACTTC	CASSPPDRGPGETQYF
.	many	TRBV7-9	TRBJ1-1	TGTGCCAGCAGCTGGATGGGGGGAGAAGAGGCTTTCTTT	CASSWMGGEEAFF
TRBD1	few	TRBV5-1	TRBJ2-7	TGCGCCAGCAGCTGGGGCACCGGGACAGGGGGCTACGAGCAGTACTTC	CASSWGTGTGGYEQYF
.	.	TRBV18	TRBJ1-1	TGTGCCAGCTCACGCTGGGGGGCCGGAGACACTGAAGCTTTCTTT	CASSRWGAGDTEAFF
TRBD2	.	TRBV19	TRBJ2-7	TGTGCCAGTAGTTACGGGACTAGCGGGGCCTACGAGCAGTACTTC	CASSYGTSGAYEQYF
.	.	TRBV5-4	TRBJ1-1	TGTGCCAGCAGCTTGGTGGCGAACACTGAAGCTTTCTTT	CASSLVANTEAFF
.	few	TRBV27	TRBJ1-5	TGTGCCAGCAGTTTTTTGGGTCAGCCCCAGCATTTT	CASSFLGQPQHF
.	.	TRBV5-6	TRBJ2-7	TGTGCCAGCAGCTTGGTGTACCAGCTTGGGCACGAGCAGTACTTC	CASSLVYQLGHEQYF
.	.	TRBV10-1	TRBJ1-5	TGCGCCAGCAGTGAGTCCGGGGTAGGGCAGCCCCAGCATTTT	CASSESGVGQPQHF
TRBD2	few	TRBV30	TRBJ2-1	TGTGCCTGGAGCGGGAGGGCCTACAATGAGCAGTTCTTC	CAWSGRAYNEQFF
.	.	TRBV28	TRBJ1-6	TGTGCCAGCAGCGCAGGGAATTCACCCCTCCACTTT	CASSAGNSPLHF
.	.	TRBV5-1	TRBJ2-7	TGCGCCAGCAGCCGGGACACCTACTCCTACGAGCAGTACTTC	CASSRDTYSYEQYF
.	.	TRBV30	TRBJ1-1	TGTGCCTGGAGTGGAAAATTGAACACTGAAGCTTTCTTT	CAWSGKLNTEAFF
.	.	TRBV5-6	TRBJ1-3	TGTGCCAGCAGCTTGGGGCCACTTTCTGGAAACACCATATATTTT	CASSLGPLSGNTIYF
.	few	TRBV30	TRBJ1-2	TGTGCCTGGAGTGTGTCCCCCATCGGTGGCTACACCTTC	CAWSVSPIGGYTF
.	.	TRBV7-3	TRBJ2-6	TGTGCCAGCAGCTCCCAATCGGGGACTGGGGCCAACGTCCTGACTTTC	CASSSQSGTGANVLTF
TRBD2	.	TRBV29-1	TRBJ2-7	TGCAGCCCCCAGGAGCGGGAGCTTACCTACGAGCAGTACTTC	CSPQERELTYEQYF
TRBD2	once	TRBV29-1	TRBJ2-1	TGCAGCGTCTCTAAGCGGGGGCGATACAATGAGCAGTTCTTC	CSVSKRGRYNEQFF
TRBD2	.	TRBV10-1	TRBJ2-7	TGCGCCAGCAAGGCTAGCGGGAGGGCAGAATACGAGCAGTACTTC	CASKASGRAEYEQYF
TRBD2	.	TRBV7-9	TRBJ2-1	TGTGCCAGCAGCCTACCGCTAGCGGCCAATGAGCAGTTCTTC	CASSLPLAANEQFF
.	.	TRBV19	TRBJ1-1	TGTGCCAGTAGTATAGTTCTGGCAGGCCACGGGAGAGCTTTCTTT	CASSIVLAGHGRAFF
TRBD1	.	TRBV19	TRBJ2-5	TGTGCCAGTAGTAAGACAGGGTGGCAAGAGACCCAGTACTTC	CASSKTGWQETQYF
.	.	TRBV2	TRBJ2-4	TGTGCCAGCAGGGACAGAATAGCCAAAAACATTCAGTACTTC	CASRDRIAKNIQYF
TRBD2	.	TRBV7-2	TRBJ2-7	TGTGCCAGCAGCTTAGATTTCGGGAGGGTACCCTACGAGCAGTACTTC	CASSLDFGRVPYEQYF
.	.	TRBV27	TRBJ2-4	TGTGCCAGCAGTTCGCGGACAGAACCTCTAGCCAAAAACATTCAGTACTTC	CASSSRTEPLAKNIQYF
.	.	TRBV7-2	TRBJ2-7	TGTGCCAGCAGCTTGCCCCGGACGGGAGACGAGCAGTACTTC	CASSLPRTGDEQYF
.	once	TRBV4-1	TRBJ1-1	TGCGCCAGCAGCCAAGGCGTCGTCGGGGGGTGGGTTGAAGCTTTCTTT	CASSQGVVGGWVEAFF
.	many	TRBV10-3	TRBJ2-7	TGTGCCATCAGAGCTGGAGGGGAACAATACGAGCAGTACTTC	CAIRAGGEQYEQYF
.	.	TRBV28	TRBJ2-1	TGTGCCAGCAGTTTATTAGGGTTAGGTGAGCAGTTCTTC	CASSLLGLGEQFF
TRBD2	many	TRBV10-1	TRBJ2-2	TGCGCCAGCAGTGAGGGGACTAGCGGGAACGCGAACACCGGGGAGCTGTTTTTT	CASSEGTSGNANTGELFF